This T cell receptor beta chain stems from a study of T cell changes during pregnancy in multiple sclerosis. Method: immunoSEQ multiplex PCR; TCRdb's copy keeps in-frame clones and lacks some. The table lists about 110,000 clones, 92% of them singletons. Germline V gene sequence: CDR1 MRHNA, CDR2 SNTAGT. The CDR3 length is 15 residues. V lost 5 bases and J lost 2, with 16 bases in between. The input for sequencing was peripheral blood, taken in the third trimester of pregnancy. This chain joins TRBV6-4 and TRBJ2-7, with a weak D call TRBD2 (6 bases). The sequence was collected from a female donor with multiple sclerosis, enrolled in a pregnancy study. CDR3 in amino acids: CASSLQPAGPYEQYF. In DNA, the CDR3 is TGTGCCAGCAGTCTCCAGCCAGCGGGCCCCTACGAGCAGTACTTC.